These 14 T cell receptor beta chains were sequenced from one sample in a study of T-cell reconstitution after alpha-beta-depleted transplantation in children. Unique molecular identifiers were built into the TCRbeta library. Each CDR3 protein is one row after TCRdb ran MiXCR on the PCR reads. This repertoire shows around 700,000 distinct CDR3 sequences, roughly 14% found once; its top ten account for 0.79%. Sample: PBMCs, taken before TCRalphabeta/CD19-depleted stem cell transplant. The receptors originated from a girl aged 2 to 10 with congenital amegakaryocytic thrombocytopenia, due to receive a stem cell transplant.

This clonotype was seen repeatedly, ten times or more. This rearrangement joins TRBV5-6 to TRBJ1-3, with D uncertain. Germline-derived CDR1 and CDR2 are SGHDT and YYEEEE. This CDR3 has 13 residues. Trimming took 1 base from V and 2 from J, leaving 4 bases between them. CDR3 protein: CASSLPAGNTIYF. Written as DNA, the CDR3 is TGTGCCAGCAGCTTGCCGGCTGGAAACACCATATATTTT. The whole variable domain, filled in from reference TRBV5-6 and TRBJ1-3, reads DAGVTQSPTHLIKTRGQQVTLRCSPKSGHDTVSWYQQALGQGPQFIFQYYEEEERQRGNFPDRFSGHQFPNYSSELNVNALLLGDSALYLCASSLPAGNTIYFGEGSWLTVV.

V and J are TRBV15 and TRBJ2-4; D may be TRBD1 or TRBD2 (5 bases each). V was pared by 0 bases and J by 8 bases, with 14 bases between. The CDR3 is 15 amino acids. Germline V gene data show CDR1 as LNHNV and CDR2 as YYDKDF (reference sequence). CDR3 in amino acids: CATSRDSGTTDIQYF. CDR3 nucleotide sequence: TGTGCCACCAGCAGAGATTCGGGGACCACCGACATTCAGTACTTC.

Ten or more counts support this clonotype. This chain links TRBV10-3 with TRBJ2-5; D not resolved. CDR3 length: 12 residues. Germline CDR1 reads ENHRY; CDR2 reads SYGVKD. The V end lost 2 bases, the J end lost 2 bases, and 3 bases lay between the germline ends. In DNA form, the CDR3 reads TGTGCCATCAGTGAGCGGCAAGAGACCCAGTACTTC. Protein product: CAISERQETQYF.

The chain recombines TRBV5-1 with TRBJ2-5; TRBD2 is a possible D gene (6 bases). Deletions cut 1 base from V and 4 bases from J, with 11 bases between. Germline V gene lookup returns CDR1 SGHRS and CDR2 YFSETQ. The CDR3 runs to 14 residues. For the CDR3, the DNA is TGCGCCAGCAGCTTGAGTGCGGGGTTAGAGACCCAGTACTTC. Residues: CASSLSAGLETQYF.

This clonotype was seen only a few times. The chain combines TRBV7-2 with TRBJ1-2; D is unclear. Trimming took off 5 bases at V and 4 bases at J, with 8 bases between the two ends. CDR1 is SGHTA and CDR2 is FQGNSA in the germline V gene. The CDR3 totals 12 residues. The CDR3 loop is CASSHKGYGYTF. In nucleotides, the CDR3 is TGTGCCAGCAGCCATAAGGGCTATGGCTACACCTTC.

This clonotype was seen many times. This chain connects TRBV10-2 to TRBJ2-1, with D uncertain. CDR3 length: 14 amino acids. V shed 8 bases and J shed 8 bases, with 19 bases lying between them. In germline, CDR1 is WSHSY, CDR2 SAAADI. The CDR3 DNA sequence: TGCGCCAGCGGGGAACTTTTTGGCCACCATGAGCAGTTCTTC. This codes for CASGELFGHHEQFF.

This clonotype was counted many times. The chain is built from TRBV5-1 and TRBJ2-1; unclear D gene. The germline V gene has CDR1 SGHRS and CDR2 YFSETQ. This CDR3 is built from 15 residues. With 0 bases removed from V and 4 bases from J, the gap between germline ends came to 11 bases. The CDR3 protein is CASSLEVARYNEQFF. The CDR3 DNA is TGCGCCAGCAGCTTGGAGGTAGCTAGGTACAATGAGCAGTTCTTC.

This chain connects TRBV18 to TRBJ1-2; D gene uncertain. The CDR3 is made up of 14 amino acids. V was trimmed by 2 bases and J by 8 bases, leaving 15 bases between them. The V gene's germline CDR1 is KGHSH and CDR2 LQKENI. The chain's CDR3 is CASSPGQTVAGYTF. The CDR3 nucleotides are TGTGCCAGCTCACCAGGGCAGACGGTCGCGGGCTACACCTTC.

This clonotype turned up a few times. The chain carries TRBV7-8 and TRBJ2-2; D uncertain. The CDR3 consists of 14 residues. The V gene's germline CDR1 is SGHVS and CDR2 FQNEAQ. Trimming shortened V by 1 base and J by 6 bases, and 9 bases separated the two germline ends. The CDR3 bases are TGTGCCAGCAGCTTAGACGTCCTCCCCGGGGAGCTGTTTTTT. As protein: CASSLDVLPGELFF.

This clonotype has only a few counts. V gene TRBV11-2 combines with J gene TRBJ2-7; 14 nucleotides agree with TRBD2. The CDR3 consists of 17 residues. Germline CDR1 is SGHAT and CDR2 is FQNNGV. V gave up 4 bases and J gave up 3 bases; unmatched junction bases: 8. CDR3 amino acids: CASSWGLAGARIYEQYF. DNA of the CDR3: TGTGCCAGCAGCTGGGGACTAGCGGGAGCTCGGATCTACGAGCAGTACTTC.

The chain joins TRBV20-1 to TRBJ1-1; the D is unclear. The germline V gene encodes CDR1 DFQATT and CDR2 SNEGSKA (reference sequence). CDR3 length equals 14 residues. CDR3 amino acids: CRAERWGGGTEAFF. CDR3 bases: TGCAGAGCCGAGCGGTGGGGAGGCGGCACTGAAGCTTTCTTT.

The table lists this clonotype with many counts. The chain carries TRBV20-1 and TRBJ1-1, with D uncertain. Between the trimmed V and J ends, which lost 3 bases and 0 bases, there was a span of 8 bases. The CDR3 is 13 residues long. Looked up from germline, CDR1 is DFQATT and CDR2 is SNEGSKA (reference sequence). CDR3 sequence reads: CSASVEMNTEAFF. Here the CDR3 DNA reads TGCAGTGCTAGCGTAGAGATGAACACTGAAGCTTTCTTT.

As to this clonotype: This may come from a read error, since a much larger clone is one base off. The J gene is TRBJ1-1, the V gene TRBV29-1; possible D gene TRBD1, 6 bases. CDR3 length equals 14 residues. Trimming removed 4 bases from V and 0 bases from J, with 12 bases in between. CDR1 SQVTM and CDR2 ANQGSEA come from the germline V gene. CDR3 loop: CSVGGGSLNTEAFF. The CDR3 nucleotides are TGCAGCGTTGGTGGGGGCAGCTTGAACACTGAAGCTTTCTTT.

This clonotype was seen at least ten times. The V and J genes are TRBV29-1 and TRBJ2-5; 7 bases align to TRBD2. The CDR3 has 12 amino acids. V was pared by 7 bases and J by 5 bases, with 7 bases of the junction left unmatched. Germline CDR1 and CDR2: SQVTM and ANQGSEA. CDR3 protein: CSGSAGMETQYF. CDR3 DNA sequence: TGCAGCGGCTCAGCGGGGATGGAGACCCAGTACTTC.